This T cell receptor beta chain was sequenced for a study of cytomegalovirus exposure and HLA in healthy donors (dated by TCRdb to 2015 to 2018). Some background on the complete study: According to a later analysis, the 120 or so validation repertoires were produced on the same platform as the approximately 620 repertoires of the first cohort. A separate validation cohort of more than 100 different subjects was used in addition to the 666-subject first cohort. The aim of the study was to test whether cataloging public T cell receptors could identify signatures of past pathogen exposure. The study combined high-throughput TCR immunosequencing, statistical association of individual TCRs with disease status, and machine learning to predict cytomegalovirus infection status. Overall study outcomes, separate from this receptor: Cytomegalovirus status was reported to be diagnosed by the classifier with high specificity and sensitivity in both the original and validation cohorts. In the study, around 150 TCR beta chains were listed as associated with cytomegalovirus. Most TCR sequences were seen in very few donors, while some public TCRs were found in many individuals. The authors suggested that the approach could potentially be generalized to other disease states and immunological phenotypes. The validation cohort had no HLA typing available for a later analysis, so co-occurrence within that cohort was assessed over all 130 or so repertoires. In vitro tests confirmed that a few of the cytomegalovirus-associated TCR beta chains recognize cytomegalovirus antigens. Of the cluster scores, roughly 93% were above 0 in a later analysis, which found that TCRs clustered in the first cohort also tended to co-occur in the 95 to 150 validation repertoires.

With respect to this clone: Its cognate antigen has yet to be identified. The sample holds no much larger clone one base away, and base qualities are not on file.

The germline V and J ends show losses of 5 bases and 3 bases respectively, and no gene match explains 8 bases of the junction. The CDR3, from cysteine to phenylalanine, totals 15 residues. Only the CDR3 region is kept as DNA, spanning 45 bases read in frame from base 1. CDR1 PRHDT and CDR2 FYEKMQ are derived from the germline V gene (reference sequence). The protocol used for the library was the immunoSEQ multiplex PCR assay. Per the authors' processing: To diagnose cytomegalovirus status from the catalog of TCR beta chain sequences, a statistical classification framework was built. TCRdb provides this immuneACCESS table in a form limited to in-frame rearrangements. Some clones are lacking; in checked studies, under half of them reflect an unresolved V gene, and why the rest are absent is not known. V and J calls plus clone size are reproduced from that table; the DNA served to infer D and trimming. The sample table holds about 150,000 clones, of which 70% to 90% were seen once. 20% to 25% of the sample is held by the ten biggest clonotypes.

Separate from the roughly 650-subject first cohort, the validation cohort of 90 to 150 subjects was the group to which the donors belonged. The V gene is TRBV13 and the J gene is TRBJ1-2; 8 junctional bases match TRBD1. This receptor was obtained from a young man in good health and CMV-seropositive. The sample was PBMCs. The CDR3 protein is CASSQRGQGYYGYTF. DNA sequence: TGTGCCAGCAGCCAGCGCGGACAGGGCTACTATGGCTACACCTTC.